This T cell receptor (beta chain) was identified in a study of early T cells in non-severe SARS-CoV-2 infection. Study in general: Chains from this unsorted whole-blood bulk RNA could not be paired. Study-level results: Comparison of clonotypes with VDJdb favored anti-spike CD8 responses while missing private and CD4 specificities.

In its sample, this clonotype was seen many times. Its matching antigen is unknown. Molecules of cDNA were individually given unique molecular identifiers that were attached to them. TCRdb used MiXCR to reprocess the 5' RACE reads, holding one entry per CDR3 protein. The sample has about 60,000 distinct CDR3 sequences, 20% seen once. CDR1 and CDR2 from the germline V gene are SNHLY and FYNNEI. V lost 2 bases to trimming and J lost 8 bases, with 13 bases between them. This CDR3 has 14 residues. The sample consisted of whole blood, taken at baseline. The source is an adult who was a healthcare worker with PCR-confirmed SARS-CoV-2 infection or an uninfected control (not recorded which). The gene calls are TRBV2 and TRBJ2-4; tentative D call: TRBD2 (7 bases). The CDR3 coding sequence is TGTGCCAGCAGTGAATTTTGGGGGGGCCACATTCAGTACTTC. Protein sequence: CASSEFWGGHIQYF.